This TCR beta chain was identified in a study of blood T cell repertoires in COVID-19 (dated by TCRdb to the early 2020s). Background on the whole study: The collaborator samples originated in the United States, Italy and Spain and spanned the acute and convalescent phases of COVID-19. The prospective study material was composed of cDNA or gDNA derived from T cells, B-cell-depleted T cells, or PBMCs. Deeply sampled blood TCRbeta repertoires from subjects exposed to, actively infected with, or recovered from COVID-19 were included in the dataset. A freely available public database, intended as a resource for researchers studying the immune response to SARS-CoV-2, is where the repertoires were released. Samples were obtained from the ongoing ImmuneRACE study (first 160 participants) and from over a thousand subjects provided by 6 global collaborators. Sample metadata almost always included a de-identified subject ID, COVID-19 status, age in years and sex. Where available, HLA class I and class II types were obtained from metadata supplied by the sample provider rather than from assay-based typing.

TCRbeta CDR3 regions were amplified from genomic DNA by means of the immunoSEQ Assay, a bias-controlled multiplex PCR. As for the original processing: The number of nucleated cells in each sample was estimated from the amplification of reference gene primers within the assay. Sequence reads were collapsed and filtered to measure the absolute abundance of every unique TCRbeta CDR3 rearrangement. Productive Simpson clonality was computed per sample as the square root of Simpson's diversity index over productive rearrangements. Sourced from immuneACCESS, this table was stored by TCRdb with only in-frame sequences that have V and J called. A share of the clones is absent; for the studies checked, an unresolved V gene accounts for under half, and the remainder has no known explanation. Clonal size and the V and J genes are those of that table, whereas D and trimming came from the DNA. In all, the sample holds a few hundred thousand clones, and roughly 89% of those were seen once. Clones ranked in the top ten supply about 4.6% of the sample.

Broader findings and caveats from the paper: The amount of clinical and demographic metadata varied by source and participant and was provided uncurated.

Points on this clone: Which antigen it targets is not known. One base away there is no much larger clone; base qualities are not given.

Per the germline V gene, SGHDT is the CDR1 and YYEEEE is the CDR2. V is shortened by 4 bases, J by 2 bases, and the region joining them spans 12 bases. From the cysteine up to the phenylalanine, the CDR3 has a length of 14 residues. Left in the record is the CDR3 DNA by itself, 42 bases read in frame from the first base. A second Seattle source provided samples from volunteer blood donors who had recovered from COVID-19. Whole blood was collected in K2EDTA tubes by collaborating institutions according to the institutions' own protocols. For TCRbeta analysis, collaborators shipped samples as frozen whole blood, isolated PBMCs, or DNA extracted from either of those sample types.

The clonotype was recovered from a woman aged 40 to 49 who had recovered from COVID-19. Specimen: peripheral blood. The sequence links TRBV5-6 to TRBJ2-5; TRBD1 might be the D gene, on 6 matching bases. The bases are TGTGCCAGCAGCATGAGGACAGCTCAAGAGACCCAGTACTTC. This encodes CASSMRTAQETQYF.